This record looks at one T cell receptor beta chain sequence and its context. What it binds is unknown. The source of the sample is a study of cytomegalovirus exposure and HLA in healthy donors. Whole-study results and caveats: TCR beta V- and J-gene trimming was later associated with a missense DCLRE1C variant. Evidence from a later analysis indicated that most CMV-associated TCR beta chains looked HLA-restricted.

CDR3 length equals 13 residues. The V gene's germline CDR1 is MNHEY and CDR2 SMNVEV (reference sequence). The ends were cut back, 6 bases at V and 2 bases at J, with 11 bases in the middle. A multiplex PCR was run with 60 Vbeta primers and 13 Jbeta primers. Some clones are missing from TCRdb's copy, which holds only in-frame ones; the method was immunoSEQ multiplex PCR. The sample lists 90,000 to 120,000 clones, around 78% occurring once. The receptor's source is a young man in good health and CMV-seronegative. Sequencing used PBMCs. V usage is TRBV27 and J usage is TRBJ2-7; TRBD2 might be the D (6 bases). This CDR3 reads CASSPRGTYEQYF. CDR3 DNA: TGTGCCAGCAGCCCCCGGGGGACCTACGAGCAGTACTTC.